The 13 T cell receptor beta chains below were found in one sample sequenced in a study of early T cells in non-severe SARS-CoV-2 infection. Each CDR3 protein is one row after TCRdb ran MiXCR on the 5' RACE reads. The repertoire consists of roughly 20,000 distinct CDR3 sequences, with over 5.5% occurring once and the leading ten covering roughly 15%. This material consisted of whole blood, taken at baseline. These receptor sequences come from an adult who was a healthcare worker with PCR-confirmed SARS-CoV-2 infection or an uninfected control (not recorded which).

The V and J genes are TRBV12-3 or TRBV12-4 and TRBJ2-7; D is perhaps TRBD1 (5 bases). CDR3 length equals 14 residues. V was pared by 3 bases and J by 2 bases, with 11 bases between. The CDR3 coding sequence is TGTGCCAGCAGTTTCGCCAGGGTGCCCTACGAGCAGTACTTC. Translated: CASSFARVPYEQYF.

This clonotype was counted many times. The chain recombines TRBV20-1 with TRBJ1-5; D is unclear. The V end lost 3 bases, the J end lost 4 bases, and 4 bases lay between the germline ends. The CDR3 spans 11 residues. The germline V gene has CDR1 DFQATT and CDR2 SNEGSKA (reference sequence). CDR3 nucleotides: TGCAGTGCTAGTTCTAATCAGCCCCAGCATTTT. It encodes CSASSNQPQHF.

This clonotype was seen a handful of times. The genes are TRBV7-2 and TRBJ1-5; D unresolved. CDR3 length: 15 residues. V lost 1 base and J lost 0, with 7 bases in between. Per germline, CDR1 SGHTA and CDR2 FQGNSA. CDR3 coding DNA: TGTGCCAGCAGCTTAGTTGGGGTTAGCAATCAGCCCCAGCATTTT. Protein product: CASSLVGVSNQPQHF.

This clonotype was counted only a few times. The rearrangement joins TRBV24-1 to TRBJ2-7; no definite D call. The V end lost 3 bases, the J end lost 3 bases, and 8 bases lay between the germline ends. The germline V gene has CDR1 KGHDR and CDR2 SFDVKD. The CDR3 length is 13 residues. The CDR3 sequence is CATSDPSRYEQYF. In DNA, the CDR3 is TGTGCCACCAGTGATCCATCTCGCTACGAGCAGTACTTC.

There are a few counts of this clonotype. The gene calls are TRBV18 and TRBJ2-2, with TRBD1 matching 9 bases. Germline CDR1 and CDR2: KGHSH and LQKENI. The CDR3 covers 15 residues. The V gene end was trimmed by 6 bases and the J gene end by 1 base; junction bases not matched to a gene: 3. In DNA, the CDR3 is TGTGCCAGCTCCCAGGGACAGGGGAACACCGGGGAGCTGTTTTTT. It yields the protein CASSQGQGNTGELFF. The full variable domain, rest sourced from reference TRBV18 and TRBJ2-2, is NAGVMQNPRHLVRRRGQEARLRCSPMKGHSHVYWYRQLPEEGLKFMVYLQKENIIDESGMPKERFSAEFPKEGPSILRIQQVVRGDSAAYFCASSQGQGNTGELFFGEGSRLTVL.

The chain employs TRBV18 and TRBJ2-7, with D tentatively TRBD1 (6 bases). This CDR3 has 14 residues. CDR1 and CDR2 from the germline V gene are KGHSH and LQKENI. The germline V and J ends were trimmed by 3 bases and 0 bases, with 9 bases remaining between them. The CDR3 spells CASSPDRSSYEQYF. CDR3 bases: TGTGCCAGCTCACCGGACAGAAGCTCCTACGAGCAGTACTTC.

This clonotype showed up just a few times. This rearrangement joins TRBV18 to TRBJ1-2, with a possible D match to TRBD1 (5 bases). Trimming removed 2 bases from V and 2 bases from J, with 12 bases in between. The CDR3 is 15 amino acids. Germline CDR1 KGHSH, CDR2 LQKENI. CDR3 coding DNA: TGTGCCAGCTCACCATGGGAGGGGACCAACTATGGCTACACCTTC. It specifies CASSPWEGTNYGYTF.

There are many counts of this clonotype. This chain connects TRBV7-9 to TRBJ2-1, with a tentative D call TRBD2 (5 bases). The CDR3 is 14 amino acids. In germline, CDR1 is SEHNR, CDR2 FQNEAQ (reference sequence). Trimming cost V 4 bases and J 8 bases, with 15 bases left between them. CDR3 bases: TGTGCCAGCAGCTCATACCCCCAGGACTATGAGCAGTTCTTC. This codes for CASSSYPQDYEQFF.

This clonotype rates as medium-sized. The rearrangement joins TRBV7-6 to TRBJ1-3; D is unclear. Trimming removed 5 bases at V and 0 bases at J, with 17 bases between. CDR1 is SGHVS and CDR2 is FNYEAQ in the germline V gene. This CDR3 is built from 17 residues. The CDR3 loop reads CASSTIPRNYSGNTIYF. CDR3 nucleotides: TGTGCCAGCAGCACAATCCCTAGGAACTACTCTGGAAACACCATATATTTT.

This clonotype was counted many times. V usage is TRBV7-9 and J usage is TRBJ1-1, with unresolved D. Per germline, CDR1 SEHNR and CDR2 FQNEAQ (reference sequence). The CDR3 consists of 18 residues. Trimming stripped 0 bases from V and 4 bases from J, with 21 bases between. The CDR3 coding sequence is TGTGCCAGCAGCTTAGCGGCGGTCAGATTTCGCTTGGCCACTGAAGCTTTCTTT. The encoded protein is CASSLAAVRFRLATEAFF.

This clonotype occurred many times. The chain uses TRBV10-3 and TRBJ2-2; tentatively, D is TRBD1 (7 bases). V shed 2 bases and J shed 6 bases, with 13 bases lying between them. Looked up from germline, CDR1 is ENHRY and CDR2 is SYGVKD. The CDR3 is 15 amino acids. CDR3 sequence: CAISEGGGYAGELFF. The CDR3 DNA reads TGTGCCATCAGTGAGGGAGGGGGCTACGCCGGGGAGCTGTTTTTT.

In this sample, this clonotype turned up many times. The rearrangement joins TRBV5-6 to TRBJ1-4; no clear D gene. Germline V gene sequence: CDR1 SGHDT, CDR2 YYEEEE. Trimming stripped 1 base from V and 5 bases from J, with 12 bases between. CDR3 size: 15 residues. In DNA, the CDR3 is TGTGCCAGCAGCTTGCGGTCGGGAGGAAATGAAAAACTGTTTTTT. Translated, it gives CASSLRSGGNEKLFF.

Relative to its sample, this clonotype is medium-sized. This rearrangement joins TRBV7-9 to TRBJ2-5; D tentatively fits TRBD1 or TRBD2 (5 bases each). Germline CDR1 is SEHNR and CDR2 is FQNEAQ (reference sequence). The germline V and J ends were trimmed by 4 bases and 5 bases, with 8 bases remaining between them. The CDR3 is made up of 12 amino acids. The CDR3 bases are TGTGCCAGCAGCTCCGAGGGGGAGACCCAGTACTTC. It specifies CASSSEGETQYF.